This T cell receptor (beta chain) was captured by sequencing in a study of beta chain features in type 1 diabetes. General study points: Relative to healthy donors, patients appeared to have naive, central memory and Treg TCRB repertoires that were more similar. The cDNA sequencing approach could over-represent high-TCR-expressing cells. PCR might show a preference for shorter templates, equally across patients and controls.

The sequenced template was cDNA made from the entire isolated RNA. Sequencing was performed with immunoSEQ multiplex PCR; in TCRdb, only in-frame clones are kept and a portion is missing. The table records fewer than 350,000 clones, approximately 8% of them present only once. V trimming: 0 bases; J trimming: 7 bases; junction bases outside the gene matches: 8. Germline lookup yields CDR1 SEHNR and CDR2 FQNEAQ (reference sequence). CDR3 size: 15 residues. This clone was counted many times. Its antigen remains unidentified. The sample consisted of central memory CD4+ T cells from blood. This rearrangement joins TRBV7-9 to TRBJ1-2, with 7 bases that match TRBD1. The source of this sequence is a woman aged 18-29 years in good health. The CDR3 DNA reads as TGTGCCAGCAGCTTAGCGGGGACAGAGGGACGTGGCTACACCTTC. Translated: CASSLAGTEGRGYTF.